The 7 T cell receptor beta chains reported below all come from one sample, sequenced in a study of blood T cell repertoires in COVID-19. Clones were read by immunoSEQ multiplex PCR, and TCRdb kept only the in-frame ones, dropping some. This table has roughly 80,000 clones, 82% appearing once. The sample consisted of peripheral blood. These receptors were taken from a human donor in a cohort sampled during active COVID-19.

Points on this clone: The identical CDR3 is also encoded by other nucleotide sequences in the sample. The J gene is TRBJ1-3, the V gene TRBV3-1 (or the pseudogene TRBV3-2); possible D gene TRBD1, 5 bases. The CDR3 has 15 amino acids. Germline CDR1 and CDR2: LGHDT and YNNKEL (reference sequence). Trimming took 2 bases from V and 0 from J, leaving 8 bases between them. CDR3 coding DNA: TGTGCCAGCAGCCAACAGGGTAGCTCTGGAAACACCATATATTTT. Protein: CASSQQGSSGNTIYF.

This clone was seen just once. The chain has TRBV5-4 and TRBJ1-4; D may be TRBD1 (6 bases). CDR3 length: 14 residues. Germline values: CDR1 SGHNT, CDR2 YYREEE (reference sequence). Trimming stripped 1 base from V and 7 bases from J, with 11 bases between. CDR3 bases: TGTGCCAGCAGCTTGTGGGGGGGCCCTGAAAAACTGTTTTTT. It translates to CASSLWGGPEKLFF.

As to this clone: The same CDR3 is also encoded by other DNA sequences in this sample. The chain has TRBV6-5 and TRBJ1-2; TRBD1 matches at 8 bases. The length of the CDR3 is 13 residues. The V gene's germline CDR1 is MNHEY and CDR2 SVGAGI. The V and J ends lost 5 bases and 4 bases, in that order; junction bases with no gene match: 3. CDR3 in amino acids: CASSPGTGYGYTF. The CDR3 DNA sequence: TGTGCCAGCAGTCCCGGGACAGGCTATGGCTACACCTTC.

This sequence joins TRBV6-5 and TRBJ2-3; TRBD2 aligns across 11 bases. Looked up from germline, CDR1 is MNHEY and CDR2 is SVGAGI. Unmatched junction bases numbered 2, after V lost 3 bases and J lost 0 bases. The CDR3 length is 16 residues. The CDR3 DNA reads as TGTGCCAGCAGTTATAGCGGGGGGGCGAGCACAGATACGCAGTATTTT. This translates into CASSYSGGASTDTQYF.

This clone was found a few times. J is TRBJ2-3 and V is TRBV5-1, with 9 bases matching TRBD1. Germline values: CDR1 SGHRS, CDR2 YFSETQ. Unmatched junction bases numbered 4, after V lost 4 bases and J lost 1 base. The CDR3 consists of 15 residues. The CDR3 DNA follows: TGCGCCAGCAGCCCAAGGACAGGGGGCACAGATACGCAGTATTTT. It codes for CASSPRTGGTDTQYF.

This chain connects TRBV28 to TRBJ1-2, with 8 bases lining up with TRBD1. This CDR3 region has 14 residues. Germline V gene lookup returns CDR1 MDHEN and CDR2 SYDVKM. The junction had 8 bases not matched to a gene; V was cut back by 3 bases and J by 8 bases. DNA for the CDR3: TGTGCCAGCAGTTTTGAGGCAGGGGGCTTGGGCTACACCTTC. Residues: CASSFEAGGLGYTF.

The chain joins TRBV6-5 to TRBJ2-7, with 7 bases identical to TRBD1. V lost 6 bases and J lost 3; bases outside the gene matches: 2. The CDR3 is made up of 12 amino acids. The V gene's germline CDR1 is MNHEY and CDR2 SVGAGI. This chain's CDR3 is CASRTGIYEQYF. The DNA of the CDR3 is TGTGCCAGCAGGACAGGGATCTACGAGCAGTACTTC.